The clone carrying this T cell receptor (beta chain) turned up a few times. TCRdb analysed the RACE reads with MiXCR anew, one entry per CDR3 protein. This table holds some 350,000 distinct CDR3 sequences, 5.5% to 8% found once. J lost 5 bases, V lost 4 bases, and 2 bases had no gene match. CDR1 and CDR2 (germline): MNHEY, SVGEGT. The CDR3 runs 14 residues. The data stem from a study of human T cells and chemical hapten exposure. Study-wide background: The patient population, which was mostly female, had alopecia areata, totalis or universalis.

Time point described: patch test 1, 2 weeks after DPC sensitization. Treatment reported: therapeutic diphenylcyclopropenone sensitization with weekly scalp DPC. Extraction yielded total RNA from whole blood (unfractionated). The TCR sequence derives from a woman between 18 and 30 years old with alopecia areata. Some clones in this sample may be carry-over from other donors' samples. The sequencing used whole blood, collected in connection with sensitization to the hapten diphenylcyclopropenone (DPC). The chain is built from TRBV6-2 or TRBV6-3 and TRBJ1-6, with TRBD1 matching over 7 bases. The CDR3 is CASSWDRNNSPLHF. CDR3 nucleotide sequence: TGTGCCAGCAGTTGGGACAGAAATAATTCACCCCTCCACTTT.